This T cell receptor beta chain was captured by sequencing in a study of T cell changes during pregnancy in multiple sclerosis (dated by TCRdb to the late 2010s). General notes on the study: Changes in the T cell repertoire over the course of pregnancy were examined in this study in women with multiple sclerosis.

Library prep was done by the immunoSEQ multiplex PCR assay. This is the immuneACCESS table as TCRdb keeps it, with only in-frame sequences that have V and J called. A part of the clones is gone; compared with another copy, unresolved V genes explain less than half, and the rest is unexplained. A total of roughly 89,000 clones appear in this sample, 90% to 95% of them only once. 3.5% to 4.5% of the sample is taken by the ten largest. The germline ends are 8 bases apart after V is trimmed by 4 bases and J by 1 base. The CDR3 covers 14 residues, taking in both the cysteine and the phenylalanine. Kept here is only the CDR3 DNA, which spans 42 bases and is read in frame from base 1. CDR1 and CDR2 are drawn from the germline V gene: SNHLY, FYNNEI. Note on this clone: Its antigen is still unknown. The record has no base qualities; no much larger clone is one base away.

This specimen consisted of peripheral blood, obtained in the first trimester of pregnancy. The receptor was isolated from a female donor with multiple sclerosis, enrolled in a pregnancy study. The sequence joins TRBV2 to TRBJ1-5, with no confidently assigned D gene. The DNA is as follows: TGTGCCAGCAGTGTAGCAGCGAGCAATCAGCCCCAGCATTTT. This codes for CASSVAASNQPQHF. When the CDR3 is completed using the reference TRBV2 and TRBJ1-5 genes on either side, the full variable domain is EPEVTQTPSHQVTQMGQEVILRCVPISNHLYFYWYRQILGQKVEFLVSFYNNEISEKSEIFDDQFSVERPDGSNFTLKIRSTKLEDSAMYFCASSVAASNQPQHFGDGTRLSIL.